These 6 T cell receptor beta chains came from one sample sequenced in a study of blood T cells in healthy people across ages. Alongside a J-beta primer mix, a sample-barcoded 5' primer served in a second PCR lasting about 7 to 12 cycles. TCRdb re-called the 5' RACE reads through MiXCR, storing one row per CDR3 protein. The sample has roughly 1.9 million distinct CDR3 sequences; approximately 39% are singletons. Sequenced sample: blood. These TCRs come from a human donor in good health.

This rearrangement joins TRBV2 to TRBJ1-1, with 7 bases aligning to TRBD1. Per the germline V gene, CDR1 is SNHLY and CDR2 is FYNNEI. This CDR3 has 13 amino acids. V was clipped by 10 bases and J by 1 base; unmatched bases: 6. The CDR3 DNA is TGTGCCACATCGACAGGGAGGAACACTGAAGCTTTCTTT. Translating it yields CATSTGRNTEAFF.

The CDR3 DNA sequence: TGCGCCAGCAGAGGGACCGGGACAGGGTCTTCCGAGCAGTACTTC. This translates into CASRGTGTGSSEQYF. The chain combines TRBV5-1 with TRBJ2-7; the match to TRBD1 covers 9 bases. The V segment lost 5 bases and the J segment 6 bases; nucleotides outside the gene matches: 12. This CDR3 has 15 amino acids. The germline V gene has CDR1 SGHRS and CDR2 YFSETQ. Full variable domain (outside the CDR3, taken from reference TRBV5-1 and TRBJ2-7): KAGVTQTPRYLIKTRGQQVTLSCSPISGHRSVSWYQQTPGQGLQFLFEYFSETQRNKGNFPGRFSGRQFSNSRSEMNVSTLELGDSALYLCASRGTGTGSSEQYFGPGTRLTVT.

This clonotype came up a few times. The rearrangement links TRBV6-2 or TRBV6-3 to TRBJ1-2; tentatively, D is TRBD1 (5 bases). The CDR3 is 14 amino acids. With 6 bases removed from V and 0 bases from J, the gap between germline ends came to 11 bases. In germline, CDR1 is MNHEY, CDR2 SVGEGT. CDR3 DNA: TGTGCCAGCAGAGCTACGACAGCTAACTATGGCTACACCTTC. Translating gives CASRATTANYGYTF.

This sequence joins TRBV11-1 and TRBJ1-5, with a tentative D call TRBD1 (6 bases). Trimming cost V 3 bases and J 5 bases, with 14 bases left between them. This CDR3 region has 15 residues. CDR1 and CDR2 (germline): SGHAT, FQDESV (reference sequence). The CDR3 loop is CASSFSGDGDQPQHF. The CDR3 nucleotides read TGTGCCAGCAGCTTTTCAGGGGACGGCGATCAGCCCCAGCATTTT.

This chain joins TRBV25-1 and TRBJ2-5, with D unresolved. This CDR3 contains 12 residues. CDR1 MGHDK and CDR2 SYGVNS come from the germline V gene. V gave up 1 base and J gave up 5 bases, with 5 bases separating them. The CDR3 nucleotides are TGTGCCAGCAGTGAATGGGCGGAGACCCAGTACTTC. Protein sequence: CASSEWAETQYF.

The chain uses TRBV7-9 and TRBJ2-5, with D unresolved. This CDR3 region has 11 residues. From germline, CDR1 is SEHNR and CDR2 FQNEAQ (reference sequence). V was shortened by 5 bases and J by 11 bases, with 12 bases between the two germline ends. The CDR3 coding sequence is TGTGCCAGCAGCGTCGTGCATGAGCAGTACTTC. Translated: CASSVVHEQYF.